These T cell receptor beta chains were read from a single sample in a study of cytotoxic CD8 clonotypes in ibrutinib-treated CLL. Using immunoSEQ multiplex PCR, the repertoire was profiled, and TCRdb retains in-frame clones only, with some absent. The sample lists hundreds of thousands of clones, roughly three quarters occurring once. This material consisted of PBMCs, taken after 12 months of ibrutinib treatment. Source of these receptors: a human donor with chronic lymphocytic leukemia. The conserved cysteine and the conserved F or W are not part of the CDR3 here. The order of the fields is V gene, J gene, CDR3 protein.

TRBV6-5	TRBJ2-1	ASSYSRGLPPNEQF
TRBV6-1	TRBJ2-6	ASSDPRGRAGANVLT
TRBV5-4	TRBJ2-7	ASSNGLAGVYEQY
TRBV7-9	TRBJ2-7	ASSSTVPGGYEQY
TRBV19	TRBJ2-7	ASSSGGTPSYEQY
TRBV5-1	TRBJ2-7	ASSLETGKLDEQY
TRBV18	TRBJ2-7	ASSPDPGTEISYEQY
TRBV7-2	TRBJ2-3	ASSQMVASGVPTDTQY
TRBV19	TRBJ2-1	ASSDPSSYNEQF
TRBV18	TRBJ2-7	ASSPGSQLSRQY
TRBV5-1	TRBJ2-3	ASSSPTDTQY
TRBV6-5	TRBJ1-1	ASRAGQLNTEAF
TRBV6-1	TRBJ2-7	ASSEGGTGVMWSYEQY
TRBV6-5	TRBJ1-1	ASSPLGTVLTEAF
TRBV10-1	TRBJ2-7	ASSPWDFTLVLSSYEQY
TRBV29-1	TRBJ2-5	SVVRGEGETQY
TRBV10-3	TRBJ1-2	AISEGTTRHGYT
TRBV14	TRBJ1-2	ASSPQGTGARGYT
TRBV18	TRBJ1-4	ASSPGEKLF
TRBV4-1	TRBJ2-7	ASSRGDRGLDEQY
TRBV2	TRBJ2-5	ASRDRGETQY
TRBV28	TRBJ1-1	ASSSSTGVNTEAF
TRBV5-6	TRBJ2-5	ASSFQQGRETQY
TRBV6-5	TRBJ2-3	ASSLRQVDVDTQY
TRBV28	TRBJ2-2	ASRNLTGFGTGELF
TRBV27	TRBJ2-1	ASSSGLAGVHEQF
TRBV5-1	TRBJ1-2	ASSLGGNYGYT
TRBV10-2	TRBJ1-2	ASRQDRVGYT
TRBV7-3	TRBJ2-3	ASSLGGTRTDTQY
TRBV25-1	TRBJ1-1	ASSESLALGSEAF
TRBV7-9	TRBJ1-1	ASSLVGGQGLNTEAF
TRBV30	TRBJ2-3	AWSVPRDTQY
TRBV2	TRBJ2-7	ASRRDSGGYEQY
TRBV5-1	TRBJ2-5	ASSSPRTSAEETQY
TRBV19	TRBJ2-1	ASKWGPYNEQF
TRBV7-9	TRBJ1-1	ASSLVLNTEAF
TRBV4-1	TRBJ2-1	ASSQDRGFEQF
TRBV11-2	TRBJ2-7	ASSLEGVGSSPPPYEQY
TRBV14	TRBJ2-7	ASSQDRLAGGPSGQY
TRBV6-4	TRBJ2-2	ASSDLAGGTGELF
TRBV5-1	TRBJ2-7	ASSSDRGGEQY
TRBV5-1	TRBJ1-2	ASSLQGRRDYGYT
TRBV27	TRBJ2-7	ASSLSSGWHEQY
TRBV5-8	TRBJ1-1	ASSLRARTSEAF
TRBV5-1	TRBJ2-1	ASSVAGLAGVKEQF
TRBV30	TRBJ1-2	AWDAGQGNYGYT
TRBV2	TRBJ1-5	ASRMTSSGNQPQH
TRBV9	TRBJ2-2	ASSAYRGLGGELF
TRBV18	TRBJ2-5	ASSDPIETQY
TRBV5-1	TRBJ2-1	ASSNQGGTSGQSSYNEQF
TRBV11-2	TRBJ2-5	ASRSGLAGGQETQY
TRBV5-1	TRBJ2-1	ASSLRLGWALAYNEQF
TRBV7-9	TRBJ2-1	ASSFGTNEQF
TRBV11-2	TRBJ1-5	ASSLGSGGRQPQH
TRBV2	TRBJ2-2	ASSEYRGAGELF